Detailed here is one TCR beta chain. The CDR3 has 14 residues. Germline CDR1 MNHNY, CDR2 SVGAGI (reference sequence). Deletions cut 2 bases from V and 5 bases from J, with 12 bases between. This entry belongs to a study of OX40 agonist ivuxolimab in advanced cancers. Clones were read by immunoSEQ multiplex PCR, and TCRdb kept only the in-frame ones, dropping some. The sample has approximately 56,000 clones; about 90% are singletons. The sample consisted of CD4+ or CD8+ T cells sorted from blood, taken in a trial of the OX40 agonist ivuxolimab. The V and J genes are TRBV6-6 and TRBJ1-1, with D unresolved. This sequence was found in an adult with an advanced solid tumor such as melanoma, head and neck, liver or kidney cancer. CDR3: CASSYKGAWTEAFF. The CDR3 nucleotides are TGTGCCAGCAGTTACAAGGGTGCCTGGACTGAAGCTTTCTTT.